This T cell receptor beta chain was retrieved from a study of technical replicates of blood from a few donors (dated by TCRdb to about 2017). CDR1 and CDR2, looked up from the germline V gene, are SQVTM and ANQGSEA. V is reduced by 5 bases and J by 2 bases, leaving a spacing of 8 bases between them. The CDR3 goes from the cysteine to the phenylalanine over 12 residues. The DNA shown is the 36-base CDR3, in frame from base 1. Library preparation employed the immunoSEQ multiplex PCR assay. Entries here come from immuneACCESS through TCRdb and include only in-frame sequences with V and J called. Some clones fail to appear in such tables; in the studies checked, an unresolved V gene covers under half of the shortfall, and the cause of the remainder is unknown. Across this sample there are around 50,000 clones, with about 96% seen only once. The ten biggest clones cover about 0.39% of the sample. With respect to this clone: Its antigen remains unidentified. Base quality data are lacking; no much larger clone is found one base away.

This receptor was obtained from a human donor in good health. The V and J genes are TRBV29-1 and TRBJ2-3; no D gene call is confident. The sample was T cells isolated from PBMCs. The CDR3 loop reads CSVPRNTDTQYF. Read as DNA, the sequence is TGCAGCGTTCCGCGGAACACAGATACGCAGTATTTT.